The 25 T cell receptor beta chains presented below share a single source sample, sequenced in a study of cytomegalovirus exposure and HLA in healthy donors. Primers: 60 Vbeta forward and 13 Jbeta reverse. Profiled with immunoSEQ multiplex PCR; TCRdb holds only in-frame clones, not every one. The sample lists roughly 190,000 clones, approximately 81% occurring once. The sample taken for sequencing was PBMCs. These receptors were obtained from a woman in her forties or fifties in good health and CMV-seronegative.

The gene calls are TRBV5-8 and TRBJ2-1, with TRBD1 matching over 9 bases. V shed 4 bases and J 8 bases; nucleotides not matched to a gene: 7. CDR3 size: 14 residues. From germline, CDR1 is SGHTS and CDR2 YDEGEE. CDR3 sequence (DNA): TGTGCCAGCAGCCCGGGACAGGGTAGATATGAGCAGTTCTTC. As protein: CASSPGQGRYEQFF. Filled out from reference TRBV5-8 and TRBJ2-1, the complete variable domain reads EAGVTQSPTHLIKTRGQQATLRCSPISGHTSVYWYQQALGLGLQFLLWYDEGEERNRGNFPPRFSGRQFPNYSSELNVNALELEDSALYLCASSPGQGRYEQFFGPGTRLTVL.

About this clone: The junction does not match germline at one end; this may be a read error. The J gene is TRBJ1-5, the V gene TRBV7-9, with 9 bases lining up with TRBD1. The CDR3 sequence is 17 residues long. Germline V gene sequence: CDR1 SEHNR, CDR2 FQNEAQ (reference sequence). The CDR3 region is CSSSSTGGAKGNQPQHF. The CDR3 DNA follows: TGTTCCAGCAGCTCAACAGGGGGCGCAAAGGGCAATCAGCCCCAGCATTTT.

The chain uses TRBV5-1 and TRBJ2-2, with TRBD2 matching 11 bases. Germline lookup yields CDR1 SGHRS and CDR2 YFSETQ. The CDR3 runs 16 residues. The junction had 4 bases not matched to a gene; V was cut back by 4 bases and J by 2 bases. The CDR3 nucleotides read TGCGCCAGCAGCCACGGACTAGCGGGCAACACCGGGGAGCTGTTTTTT. It is translated as CASSHGLAGNTGELFF. Variable domain in full (rest from reference TRBV5-1 and TRBJ2-2): KAGVTQTPRYLIKTRGQQVTLSCSPISGHRSVSWYQQTPGQGLQFLFEYFSETQRNKGNFPGRFSGRQFSNSRSEMNVSTLELGDSALYLCASSHGLAGNTGELFFGEGSRLTVL.

This rearrangement joins TRBV28 to TRBJ2-2; the D gene is possibly TRBD2 (7 bases). The CDR3 runs to 16 residues. V was trimmed by 7 bases and J by 3 bases, leaving 18 bases between them. The germline V gene has CDR1 MDHEN and CDR2 SYDVKM. The CDR3 DNA reads TGTGCCAGCACGATAGGGGGAGGGACCGACACCGGGGAGCTGTTTTTT. It translates to CASTIGGGTDTGELFF.

The rearrangement links TRBV11-3 to TRBJ2-2; 8 bases are a match to TRBD2. V dropped 2 bases and J dropped 4; count of bases not matched to a gene: 9. Germline lookup yields CDR1 SGHNT and CDR2 YENEEA. The CDR3 totals 17 residues. The CDR3 DNA is TGTGCCAGCAGCTTATCAACGGGAGGGCCCAGCACCGGGGAGCTGTTTTTT. This translates into CASSLSTGGPSTGELFF.

The chain links TRBV9 to TRBJ2-1; TRBD2 agrees at 12 bases. CDR3 size: 16 residues. Germline lookup yields CDR1 SGDLS and CDR2 YYNGEE. The ends lost 2 bases at V and 4 bases at J; junction bases unmatched: 4. CDR3 bases: TGTGCCAGCAGCGTTTCGACTAGCGGGGGTTACAATGAGCAGTTCTTC. It is translated as CASSVSTSGGYNEQFF.

CDR3 DNA: TGTGCCAGCAGCCCACCCCGGAGGGAGGTCGGGCGACAAGAGACCCAGTACTTC. Translated: CASSPPRREVGRQETQYF. The V and J genes are TRBV7-3 and TRBJ2-5; tentatively, D is TRBD2 (6 bases). In germline, CDR1 is SGHTA, CDR2 FQGTGA. With 5 bases removed from V and 2 bases from J, the gap between germline ends came to 24 bases. This CDR3 region has 18 residues.

The chain recombines TRBV28 with TRBJ2-2; weak D call: TRBD1 (5 bases). The CDR3 totals 12 residues. Germline V gene data show CDR1 as MDHEN and CDR2 as SYDVKM. Trimming pared 8 bases from V and 6 bases from J, leaving 10 bases between. In DNA, the CDR3 is TGTGCCAGCGTCAGGGCGGCCGGGGAGCTGTTTTTT. This encodes CASVRAAGELFF. The full variable domain, completed using reference TRBV28 and TRBJ2-2, is DVKVTQSSRYLVKRTGEKVFLECVQDMDHENMFWYRQDPGLGLRLIYFSYDVKMKEKGDIPEGYSVSREKKERFSLILESASTNQTSMYLCASVRAAGELFFGEGSRLTVL.

This clone showed up just a few times. V gene TRBV6-4 combines with J gene TRBJ2-1; 8 nucleotides match TRBD2. The junction had 7 bases not matched to a gene; V was cut back by 6 bases and J by 6 bases. CDR1 is MRHNA and CDR2 is SNTAGT in the germline V gene. This CDR3 is built from 14 residues. CDR3 residues: CASSAIAGTNEQFF. CDR3 sequence (DNA): TGTGCCAGCAGCGCTATAGCGGGGACCAATGAGCAGTTCTTC.

The rearrangement uses TRBV11-2 and TRBJ2-5, with 10 bases that match TRBD2. V lost 1 base to trimming and J lost 5 bases; unmatched junction nucleotides: 4. CDR1 is SGHAT and CDR2 is FQNNGV in the germline V gene. This CDR3 has 15 residues. CDR3 amino acids: CASSLASSGGETQYF. Written as DNA, the CDR3 is TGTGCCAGCAGCTTAGCGTCTAGCGGGGGCGAGACCCAGTACTTC.

This chain joins TRBV11-2 and TRBJ1-6; 11 bases align to TRBD1. CDR3 length equals 16 residues. The ends lost 1 base at V and 9 bases at J; junction bases unmatched: 5. The V gene's germline CDR1 is SGHAT and CDR2 FQNNGV. The CDR3 DNA reads TGTGCCAGCAGCTTAGTAGGTGGACAGGGGGCTTCACCCCTCCACTTT. This translates into CASSLVGGQGASPLHF.

The rearrangement links TRBV5-1 to TRBJ1-4; no definite D call. This CDR3 contains 16 residues. The V gene lost 0 bases and the J gene lost 6 bases, with 15 bases spanning the gap. CDR1 SGHRS and CDR2 YFSETQ come from the germline V gene. The CDR3 DNA sequence: TGCGCCAGCAGCTTGGCCTGGTCGGGAGGAGATGAAAAACTGTTTTTT. The encoded protein is CASSLAWSGGDEKLFF.

This chain uses TRBV10-1 with TRBJ2-7; 7 positions agree with TRBD1. This CDR3 is built from 13 residues. Losses at the gene ends were 6 bases for V and 0 bases for J; bases not matched to a gene: 2. CDR1 and CDR2 (germline): WNHNN, SYGVQD (reference sequence). The CDR3 reads CASSRDSSYEQYF. The CDR3 nucleotides read TGCGCCAGCAGCCGGGACAGCTCCTACGAGCAGTACTTC.

This chain connects TRBV25-1 to TRBJ2-5, with TRBD2 matching over 10 bases. The V segment lost 5 bases and the J segment 4 bases; nucleotides outside the gene matches: 7. The CDR3 is 15 residues long. CDR1 and CDR2 (germline): MGHDK, SYGVNS. CDR3 DNA: TGTGCCAGCAGTCCCGTAGCGGGAGGAGTAGAGACCCAGTACTTC. Its translation is CASSPVAGGVETQYF.

The V call is TRBV6-7, the J call TRBJ2-6; D is possibly TRBD2 (5 bases). TRBV6-7 is annotated as an ORF whose role is uncertain. The CDR3 consists of 15 residues. Trimming stripped 5 bases from V and 0 bases from J, with 8 bases between. CDR3 sequence (DNA): TGTGCCAGCAGTCTCGAGGGCTCTGGGGCCAACGTCCTGACTTTC. Translating gives CASSLEGSGANVLTF.

The chain joins TRBV11-2 to TRBJ2-3; tentatively, D is TRBD1 (6 bases). In germline, CDR1 is SGHAT, CDR2 FQNNGV. CDR3 length: 16 residues. Trimming stripped 0 bases from V and 0 bases from J, with 10 bases between. CDR3 in amino acids: CASSLDSGASTDTQYF. The CDR3 DNA reads TGTGCCAGCAGCTTAGATTCAGGGGCTAGCACAGATACGCAGTATTTT.

This chain links TRBV28 with TRBJ1-2; 7 bases agree with TRBD1. V was clipped by 6 bases and J by 5 bases; unmatched bases: 12. The CDR3 length is 15 residues. From germline, CDR1 is MDHEN and CDR2 SYDVKM. CDR3 in amino acids: CASRPRDSPSYGYTF. The CDR3 region has the DNA TGTGCCAGCAGACCCCGGGACAGTCCAAGTTATGGCTACACCTTC.

This CDR3 is CASSQGAGFFGTEAFF. DNA for the CDR3: TGTGCCAGCAGTCAGGGGGCCGGGTTTTTTGGGACTGAAGCTTTCTTT. This chain joins TRBV6-6 and TRBJ1-1; 8 nucleotides line up with TRBD1. CDR3 length: 16 amino acids. The ends lost 5 bases at V and 5 bases at J; junction bases unmatched: 13. Germline V CDR1 and CDR2: MNHNY, SVGAGI (reference sequence).

This chain joins TRBV27 and TRBJ1-4, with TRBD1 as a possible D gene (5 bases). The CDR3 is 14 amino acids. Germline V gene data show CDR1 as MNHEY and CDR2 as SMNVEV (reference sequence). V lost 7 bases, J lost 6 bases, and 15 bases lay in between. The CDR3 reads CASTFSAGHEKLFF. Here the CDR3 DNA reads TGTGCCAGCACCTTCTCGGCAGGGCATGAAAAACTGTTTTTT. Full variable domain (missing parts from reference TRBV27 and TRBJ1-4): EAQVTQNPRYLITVTGKKLTVTCSQNMNHEYMSWYRQDPGLGLRQIYYSMNVEVTDKGDVPEGYKVSRKEKRNFPLILESPSPNQTSLYFCASTFSAGHEKLFFGSGTQLSVL.

CDR3 in amino acids: CAIGGRDLRADTQYF. CDR3 in DNA: TGTGCCATCGGAGGGAGGGACCTCCGGGCAGATACGCAGTATTTT. This chain connects TRBV28 to TRBJ2-3, with 7 bases aligning to TRBD2. Unmatched junction bases numbered 14, after V lost 10 bases and J lost 4 bases. CDR1 and CDR2 (germline): MDHEN, SYDVKM. This CDR3 has 15 residues. Together with reference TRBV28 and TRBJ2-3, the CDR3 gives the full variable domain: DVKVTQSSRYLVKRTGEKVFLECVQDMDHENMFWYRQDPGLGLRLIYFSYDVKMKEKGDIPEGYSVSREKKERFSLILESASTNQTSMYLCAIGGRDLRADTQYFGPGTRLTVL.

With respect to this clone: One junction end disagrees with the germline gene, perhaps due to a read error. The rearrangement links TRBV7-9 to TRBJ2-2, with D perhaps matching TRBD1 (6 bases). In germline, CDR1 is SEHNR, CDR2 FQNEAQ (reference sequence). This CDR3 is built from 15 residues. The DNA for the CDR3 is TGTTCCAGCACCCCAGGGACAAAGAACACCGGGGAGCTGTTTTTT. This translates into CSSTPGTKNTGELFF.

This rearrangement joins TRBV19 to TRBJ2-3; the match to TRBD2 covers 7 bases. The CDR3 is 13 residues long. J lost 6 bases, V lost 5 bases, and 5 bases had no gene match. Germline CDR1 LNHDA, CDR2 SQIVND (reference sequence). CDR3 in DNA: TGTGCCAGTAGTTCTAGCGGAGGGGATACGCAGTATTTT. Residues: CASSSSGGDTQYF.

The CDR3 nucleotides are TGTGCCAGCAGTGAAAGGGACAGGGGGCGATACGAGCAGTACTTC. Translating gives CASSERDRGRYEQYF. This rearrangement joins TRBV25-1 to TRBJ2-7; the match to TRBD1 covers 12 bases. The junction had 3 bases not matched to a gene; V was cut back by 2 bases and J by 4 bases. The CDR3 has 15 residues. The V gene's germline CDR1 is MGHDK and CDR2 SYGVNS.

This clone was found once. The chain links TRBV19 to TRBJ1-2; 10 bases match TRBD1. The V segment lost 4 bases and the J segment 9 bases; nucleotides outside the gene matches: 11. There are 15 residues in the CDR3. Germline loops: CDR1 LNHDA, CDR2 SQIVND (reference sequence). CDR3 loop: CASSRSDRGPTSYTF. The DNA of the CDR3 is TGTGCCAGTAGTAGGAGTGACAGGGGGCCTACGAGCTACACCTTC.

Only one count was recorded for this clone. This chain uses TRBV4-1 with TRBJ2-7, with TRBD1 matching 8 bases. Per germline, CDR1 MGHRA and CDR2 YSYEKL. V trimming: 4 bases; J trimming: 0 bases; junction bases outside the gene matches: 11. CDR3 length: 17 amino acids. CDR3 sequence (DNA): TGCGCCAGCAGCCCAGGACAGGGTTGGCCCCTCTCCTACGAGCAGTACTTC. This translates into CASSPGQGWPLSYEQYF.